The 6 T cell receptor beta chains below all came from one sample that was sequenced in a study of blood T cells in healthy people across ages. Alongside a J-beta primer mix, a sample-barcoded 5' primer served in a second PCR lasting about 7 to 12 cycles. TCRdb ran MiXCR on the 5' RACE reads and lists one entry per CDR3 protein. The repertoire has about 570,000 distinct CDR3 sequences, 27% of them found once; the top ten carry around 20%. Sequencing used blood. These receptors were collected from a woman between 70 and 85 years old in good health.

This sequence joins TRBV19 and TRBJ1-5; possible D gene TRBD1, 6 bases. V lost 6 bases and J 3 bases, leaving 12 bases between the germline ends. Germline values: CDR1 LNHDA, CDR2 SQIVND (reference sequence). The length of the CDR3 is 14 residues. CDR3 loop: CASSQGQNNQPQHF. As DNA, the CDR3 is TGTGCCAGTAGCCAGGGGCAGAACAATCAGCCCCAGCATTTT.

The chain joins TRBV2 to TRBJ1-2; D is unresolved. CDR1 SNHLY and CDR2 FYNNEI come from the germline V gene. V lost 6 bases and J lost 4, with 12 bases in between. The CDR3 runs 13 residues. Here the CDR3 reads CASSPRLVYGYTF. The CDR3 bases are TGTGCCAGCAGCCCCAGGCTTGTCTATGGCTACACCTTC.

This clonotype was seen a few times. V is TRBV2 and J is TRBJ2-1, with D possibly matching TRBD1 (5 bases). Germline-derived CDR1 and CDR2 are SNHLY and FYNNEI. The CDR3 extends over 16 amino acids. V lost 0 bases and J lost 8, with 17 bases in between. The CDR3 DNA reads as TGTGCCAGCAGTGAAGCACGGACACCAGGATTCGATGAGCAGTTCTTC. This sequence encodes CASSEARTPGFDEQFF.

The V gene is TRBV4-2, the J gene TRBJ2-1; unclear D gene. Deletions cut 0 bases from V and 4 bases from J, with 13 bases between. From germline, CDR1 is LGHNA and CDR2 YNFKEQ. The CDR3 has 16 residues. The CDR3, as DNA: TGTGCCAGCAGCCAAGAGGTTCTGGGCCCTTACAATGAGCAGTTCTTC. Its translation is CASSQEVLGPYNEQFF.

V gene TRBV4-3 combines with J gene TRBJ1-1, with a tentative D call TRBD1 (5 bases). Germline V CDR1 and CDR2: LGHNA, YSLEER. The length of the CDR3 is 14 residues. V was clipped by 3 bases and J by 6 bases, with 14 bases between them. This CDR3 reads CASSQTDGFAEAFF. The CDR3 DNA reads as TGCGCCAGCAGCCAGACAGACGGGTTCGCTGAAGCTTTCTTT.

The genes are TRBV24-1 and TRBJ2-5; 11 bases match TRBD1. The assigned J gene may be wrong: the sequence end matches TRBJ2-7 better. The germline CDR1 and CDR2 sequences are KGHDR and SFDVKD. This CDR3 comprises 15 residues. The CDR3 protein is CATSDPDRGLYEQYF. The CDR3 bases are TGTGCCACCAGTGACCCGGACAGGGGGCTCTACGAGCAGTACTTC.